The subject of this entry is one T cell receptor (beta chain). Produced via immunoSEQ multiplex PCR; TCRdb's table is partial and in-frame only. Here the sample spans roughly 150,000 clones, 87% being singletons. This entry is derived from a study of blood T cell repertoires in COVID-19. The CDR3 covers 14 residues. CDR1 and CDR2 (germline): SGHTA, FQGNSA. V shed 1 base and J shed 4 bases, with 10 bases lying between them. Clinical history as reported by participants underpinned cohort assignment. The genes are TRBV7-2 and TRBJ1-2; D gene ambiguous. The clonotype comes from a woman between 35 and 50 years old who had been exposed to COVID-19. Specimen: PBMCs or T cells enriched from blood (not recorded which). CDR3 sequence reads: CASSLETRFYGYTF. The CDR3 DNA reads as TGTGCCAGCAGCTTAGAAACGAGATTCTATGGCTACACCTTC.